This T cell receptor (beta chain) originates from a study of cytomegalovirus exposure and HLA in healthy donors. This CDR3 comprises 18 residues. The V segment lost 5 bases and the J segment 5 bases; nucleotides outside the gene matches: 18. CDR1 is SNHLY and CDR2 is FYNNEI in the germline V gene. The study ran its PCR with 60 Vbeta and 13 Jbeta primers. The assay was immunoSEQ multiplex PCR, and TCRdb's table has in-frame clones only and misses some. The table lists around 120,000 clones, approximately 76% of them singletons. This receptor was obtained from a man aged 60 to 75 in good health and CMV-seropositive. This chain links TRBV2 with TRBJ2-1; TRBD2 aligns across 7 bases. Sample: PBMCs. Here the CDR3 reads CASSPLRISGQQDNEQFF. DNA for the CDR3: TGTGCCAGCAGTCCCCTACGAATTAGCGGGCAACAAGACAATGAGCAGTTCTTC.